This passage covers 23 T cell receptor beta chains from one sample sequenced in a study of spatial heterogeneity in lung cancer. One entry per CDR3 protein, called by TCRdb with MiXCR from the 5' RACE reads. Seen here are approximately 110,000 distinct CDR3 sequences, 9.5% to 14% observed once, and the top ten hold 24%. Described time point: blood at routine non-recurrence follow-up after resection. This specimen was PBMCs, taken at follow-up. The receptors stem from a female donor with early-stage non-small cell lung cancer.

This chain joins TRBV6-2 or TRBV6-3 and TRBJ2-6; no reliable D call. V lost 9 bases and J 3 bases, leaving 12 bases between the germline ends. CDR3 size: 14 residues. The germline V gene has CDR1 MNHEY and CDR2 SVGEGT. CDR3 sequence reads: CASTSSGGANVLTF. In DNA form, the CDR3 reads TGTGCCAGTACGTCCTCGGGTGGGGCCAACGTCCTGACTTTC.

This clonotype appeared once. This rearrangement joins TRBV19 to TRBJ1-3, with D perhaps TRBD1 (5 bases). CDR1 and CDR2 (germline): LNHDA, SQIVND (reference sequence). With 1 base removed from V and 2 bases from J, the gap between germline ends came to 9 bases. The CDR3 has 15 residues. CDR3 DNA sequence: TGTGCCAGTAGTATAGCAGGGAGTACTGGAAACACCATATATTTT. This sequence encodes CASSIAGSTGNTIYF.

The genes are TRBV5-1 and TRBJ1-1; D remains ambiguous. The germline V gene has CDR1 SGHRS and CDR2 YFSETQ. The CDR3 consists of 14 residues. V was pared by 3 bases and J by 1 base, with 10 bases between. CDR3 protein: CASSSESWNTEAFF. CDR3 in DNA: TGCGCCAGCAGCTCCGAATCTTGGAACACTGAAGCTTTCTTT.

This clonotype was observed a handful of times. V usage is TRBV20-1 and J usage is TRBJ2-1; TRBD2 matches at 7 bases. CDR3 length: 14 residues. Germline assignment: CDR1 DFQATT and CDR2 SNEGSKA (reference sequence). Trimming cost V 5 bases and J 4 bases; bases outside gene matches: 8. This chain's CDR3 is CSAAREVGYNEQFF. In DNA, the CDR3 is TGCAGTGCTGCCCGGGAGGTGGGTTACAATGAGCAGTTCTTC.

V usage is TRBV20-1 and J usage is TRBJ2-2; D possibly corresponds to TRBD2 (7 bases). The CDR3 covers 14 residues. The ends were cut back, 2 bases at V and 4 bases at J, with 11 bases in the middle. The germline V gene has CDR1 DFQATT and CDR2 SNEGSKA (reference sequence). CDR3 sequence: CSARQGGGTGELFF. The CDR3 coding sequence is TGCAGTGCTAGACAGGGAGGGGGCACCGGGGAGCTGTTTTTT.

This clonotype was picked up many times. The genes are TRBV27 and TRBJ1-3, with unresolved D. This CDR3 has 15 amino acids. Germline V gene lookup returns CDR1 MNHEY and CDR2 SMNVEV (reference sequence). V gave up 2 bases and J gave up 1 base, with 9 bases separating them. Here the CDR3 reads CASSLTRLSGNTIYF. The CDR3 DNA is TGTGCCAGCAGTTTAACCCGGTTGTCTGGAAACACCATATATTTT.

The table lists this clonotype with many counts. The rearrangement joins TRBV28 to TRBJ1-1; TRBD1 is a possible D gene (5 bases). V was clipped by 8 bases and J by 6 bases, with 19 bases between them. CDR3 length: 14 residues. CDR1 and CDR2 (germline): MDHEN, SYDVKM. The CDR3 nucleotides read TGTGCCAGCCGCCCGCAGGGAGAGTACCCTGAAGCTTTCTTT. Its protein is CASRPQGEYPEAFF.

This chain joins TRBV5-6 and TRBJ1-1, with a tentative D call TRBD1 (5 bases). The germline CDR1 and CDR2 sequences are SGHDT and YYEEEE. The germline V and J ends were trimmed by 4 bases and 3 bases, with 16 bases remaining between them. CDR3 size: 15 residues. CDR3 loop: CASSLWTPRYTEAFF. The CDR3 DNA follows: TGTGCCAGCAGCCTGTGGACACCTCGGTACACTGAAGCTTTCTTT.

This clonotype was observed a handful of times. The chain links TRBV5-5 to TRBJ2-7, with 7 bases aligning to TRBD1. V trimming: 1 base; J trimming: 1 base; junction bases outside the gene matches: 5. This CDR3 is 15 amino acids long. The germline V gene has CDR1 SGHKS and CDR2 YYEKEE (reference sequence). The CDR3 sequence: CASSLNRGPSYEQYV. The CDR3 nucleotides read TGTGCCAGCAGCTTGAACAGGGGTCCGTCCTACGAGCAGTACGTC.

This clonotype was counted a few times. This sequence joins TRBV15 and TRBJ1-5, with D perhaps matching TRBD1 (6 bases). The length of the CDR3 is 16 residues. Trimming cost V 6 bases and J 2 bases, with 17 bases left between them. Looked up from germline, CDR1 is LNHNV and CDR2 is YYDKDF (reference sequence). This CDR3 is CATSPDRPRGNQPQHF. DNA for the CDR3: TGTGCCACCAGTCCCGACAGGCCTCGGGGCAATCAGCCCCAGCATTTT. Variable domain in full (rest from reference TRBV15 and TRBJ1-5): DAMVIQNPRYQVTQFGKPVTLSCSQTLNHNVMYWYQQKSSQAPKLLFHYYDKDFNNEADTPDNFQSRRPNTSFCFLDIRSPGLGDTAMYLCATSPDRPRGNQPQHFGDGTRLSIL.

This clonotype turned up a few times. The chain employs TRBV28 and TRBJ2-4; D is unresolved. Trimming pared 6 bases from V and 2 bases from J, leaving 5 bases between. This CDR3 region has 12 residues. The germline V gene encodes CDR1 MDHEN and CDR2 SYDVKM. CDR3 sequence (DNA): TGTGCCAGCAGGGATTCCAAAAACATTCAGTACTTC. Residues: CASRDSKNIQYF. Looking up the rest from reference TRBV28 and TRBJ2-4 gives the full variable domain: DVKVTQSSRYLVKRTGEKVFLECVQDMDHENMFWYRQDPGLGLRLIYFSYDVKMKEKGDIPEGYSVSREKKERFSLILESASTNQTSMYLCASRDSKNIQYFGAGTRLSVL.

The chain joins TRBV2 to TRBJ2-5, with D perhaps TRBD1 (6 bases). The CDR3 sequence is 16 residues long. Trimming took off 5 bases at V and 2 bases at J, with 18 bases between the two ends. Germline V gene data show CDR1 as SNHLY and CDR2 as FYNNEI. The CDR3 here is CASSLGTGTTQETQYF. In nucleotides, the CDR3 is TGTGCCAGCAGTTTGGGGACCGGGACAACTCAAGAGACCCAGTACTTC.

The rearrangement joins TRBV3-1 to TRBJ2-7, with D perhaps matching TRBD1 or TRBD2 (5 bases each). V dropped 4 bases and J dropped 4 bases, with 11 bases sitting between them. The germline V gene encodes CDR1 LGHDT and CDR2 YNNKEL (reference sequence). This CDR3 spans 13 amino acids. CDR3 bases: TGTGCCAGCAGCCCTCAGGGAGTATACGAGCAGTACTTC. Its protein product is CASSPQGVYEQYF.

The chain carries TRBV6-2 or TRBV6-3 and TRBJ1-5, with D possibly TRBD1 on 5 matching bases. Deletions cut 2 bases from V and 3 bases from J, with 14 bases between. Germline V gives CDR1 MNHEY, CDR2 SVGEGT. There are 16 residues in the CDR3. CDR3 nucleotides: TGTGCCAGCAGTTACGCGGGGCAGGCCAACAATCAGCCCCAGCATTTT. Its translation is CASSYAGQANNQPQHF.

Many counts were recorded for this clonotype. The chain links TRBV12-5 to TRBJ2-7; unclear D gene. Between the trimmed V and J ends, which lost 5 bases and 4 bases, there was a span of 6 bases. The germline CDR1 and CDR2 sequences are LGHNT and FRNRAP. The CDR3 is made up of 11 amino acids. The CDR3 DNA reads TGTGCTAGTGGTACCCTATACGAGCAGTACGTC. Its protein product is CASGTLYEQYV.

This chain links TRBV20-1 with TRBJ1-1; D call uncertain. Trimming took off 1 base at V and 8 bases at J, with 17 bases between the two ends. Germline V CDR1 and CDR2: DFQATT, SNEGSKA (reference sequence). The CDR3 runs 14 residues. DNA for the CDR3: TGCAGTGCTAGAGTACGAGGGTCGACGCTCGAAGCTTTCTTT. It yields the protein CSARVRGSTLEAFF.

This clonotype was counted many times. The chain links TRBV11-2 to TRBJ1-2, with D possibly TRBD1 on 5 matching bases. The CDR3 totals 14 residues. Germline assignment: CDR1 SGHAT and CDR2 FQNNGV. Trimming stripped 3 bases from V and 4 bases from J, with 12 bases between. The CDR3 is CASSFTGGTYGYTF. The DNA of the CDR3 is TGTGCCAGCAGCTTTACAGGAGGTACCTATGGCTACACCTTC.

This chain's CDR3 is CASSSRLGGHTGELFF. CDR3 in DNA: TGTGCCAGCAGCTCCCGACTGGGCGGACATACCGGGGAGCTGTTTTTT. The V call is TRBV7-3, the J call TRBJ2-2; weak D call: TRBD1 (5 bases). Looked up from germline, CDR1 is SGHTA and CDR2 is FQGTGA. The ends were cut back, 4 bases at V and 5 bases at J, with 17 bases in the middle. This CDR3 has 16 amino acids. Filled out from reference TRBV7-3 and TRBJ2-2, the complete variable domain reads GAGVSQTPSNKVTEKGKYVELRCDPISGHTALYWYRQSLGQGPEFLIYFQGTGAADDSGLPNDRFFAVRPEGSVSTLKIQRTERGDSAVYLCASSSRLGGHTGELFFGEGSRLTVL.

This clonotype was counted a few times. The chain has TRBV7-2 and TRBJ1-5; D uncertain. Germline CDR1 and CDR2: SGHTA and FQGNSA. V shed 5 bases and J shed 4 bases, with 12 bases lying between them. This CDR3 is built from 14 residues. The CDR3 nucleotides read TGTGCCAGCAGCGAACAGAAGATTAATCAGCCCCAGCATTTT. Its protein is CASSEQKINQPQHF.

This clonotype turned up a few times. V is TRBV15 and J is TRBJ2-7; D may be TRBD1 or TRBD2 (5 bases each). Germline V gene data show CDR1 as LNHNV and CDR2 as YYDKDF (reference sequence). The CDR3 has 13 amino acids. Trimming pared 1 base from V and 6 bases from J, leaving 10 bases between. CDR3 bases: TGTGCCACCAGCAGAGGGTTTGGGACCGAGCAGTACTTC. As protein: CATSRGFGTEQYF. Complete variable domain (other parts from reference TRBV15 and TRBJ2-7): DAMVIQNPRYQVTQFGKPVTLSCSQTLNHNVMYWYQQKSSQAPKLLFHYYDKDFNNEADTPDNFQSRRPNTSFCFLDIRSPGLGDTAMYLCATSRGFGTEQYFGPGTRLTVT.

The chain employs TRBV28 and TRBJ2-4, with a weak D call TRBD1 (5 bases). The CDR3 runs to 16 residues. The V and J ends lost 6 bases and 1 base respectively, with 16 bases between them. Germline V gene lookup returns CDR1 MDHEN and CDR2 SYDVKM. CDR3 protein: CASSSGQPLAKNIQYF. The CDR3 region has the DNA TGTGCCAGCAGCTCCGGACAACCCTTGGCCAAAAACATTCAGTACTTC.

This clonotype occurred many times. V usage is TRBV20-1 and J usage is TRBJ1-2, with TRBD1 identical over 11 bases. The CDR3 covers 14 residues. V lost 5 bases and J lost 3; bases outside the gene matches: 5. Germline V lookup: CDR1 DFQATT, CDR2 SNEGSKA (reference sequence). The CDR3 protein is CSALWTGGDYGYTF. DNA of the CDR3: TGCAGTGCTCTTTGGACAGGGGGCGACTATGGCTACACCTTC.

V usage is TRBV7-9 and J usage is TRBJ1-2, with TRBD1 as a possible D gene (6 bases). CDR1 SEHNR and CDR2 FQNEAQ come from the germline V gene (reference sequence). V lost 0 bases and J 3 bases, leaving 8 bases between the germline ends. This CDR3 is 14 amino acids long. The CDR3 DNA is TGTGCCAGCAGCTTAGCGTCAGGGGACTATGGCTACACCTTC. Its protein product is CASSLASGDYGYTF.